This TCR beta chain was sequenced during a study of cytomegalovirus exposure and HLA in healthy donors. Study background: Among the 400 or so donors who were genotyped, about 80% fell in the genetic ancestry cluster that is associated with self-reported Caucasian donors.

Study-wide results and limits: Later analysis placed DRB1 highest and HLA-C lowest in TCR association rates, which differed by HLA locus.

To note about this clone: As yet, its antigen is unknown.

Primers: 60 Vbeta forward and 13 Jbeta reverse. The table came from immunoSEQ multiplex PCR; TCRdb's copy has only in-frame clones and leaves some out. The table shows around 170,000 clones, with around 80% occurring only once. The CDR3 runs 12 residues. Trimming took off 3 bases at V and 5 bases at J, with 8 bases between the two ends. Germline CDR1 is SGHAT and CDR2 is FQNNGV. Sequencing was performed on PBMCs. The chain combines TRBV11-2 with TRBJ2-7; D is possibly TRBD2 (5 bases). The sequence was collected from a girl aged 10 to 17 in good health and CMV-seropositive. DNA of the CDR3: TGTGCCAGCAGCTTCCTGGAGGACGAGCAGTACTTC. This gives the protein CASSFLEDEQYF.